This TCR beta chain appears in the sequencing data of a study of T cells in Graves' hyperthyroidism and ophthalmopathy. This clonotype appeared many times. The target antigen is unknown. General observations from the study: Blood held most thyroid clonotypes expanded above 0.001 frequency.

What was amplified from RNA transcripts were TCR beta CDR3 regions. TCR CDR3 regions were first amplified by RT-PCR with HTBI primers. In TCRdb, the multiplex PCR reads were re-called with MiXCR into one record per CDR3 protein. The sample holds hundreds of thousands of distinct CDR3 sequences, about 14% seen once. V was shortened by 7 bases and J by 1 base, with 11 bases between the two germline ends. The CDR3 consists of 14 residues. Germline-derived CDR1 and CDR2 are MNHEY and SVGEGT. Blood was sampled at initial diagnosis of hyperthyroidism, prior to onset of any ophthalmopathy symptoms. The sample comprised blood. This sequence originates from a young woman with Graves' hyperthyroidism that later progressed to Graves' ophthalmopathy. J is TRBJ2-1 and V is TRBV6-2 or TRBV6-3; D is unresolved. The CDR3 loop reads CASTRVMSYNEQFF. As DNA, the CDR3 is TGTGCCAGCACCCGGGTGATGTCCTACAATGAGCAGTTCTTC.